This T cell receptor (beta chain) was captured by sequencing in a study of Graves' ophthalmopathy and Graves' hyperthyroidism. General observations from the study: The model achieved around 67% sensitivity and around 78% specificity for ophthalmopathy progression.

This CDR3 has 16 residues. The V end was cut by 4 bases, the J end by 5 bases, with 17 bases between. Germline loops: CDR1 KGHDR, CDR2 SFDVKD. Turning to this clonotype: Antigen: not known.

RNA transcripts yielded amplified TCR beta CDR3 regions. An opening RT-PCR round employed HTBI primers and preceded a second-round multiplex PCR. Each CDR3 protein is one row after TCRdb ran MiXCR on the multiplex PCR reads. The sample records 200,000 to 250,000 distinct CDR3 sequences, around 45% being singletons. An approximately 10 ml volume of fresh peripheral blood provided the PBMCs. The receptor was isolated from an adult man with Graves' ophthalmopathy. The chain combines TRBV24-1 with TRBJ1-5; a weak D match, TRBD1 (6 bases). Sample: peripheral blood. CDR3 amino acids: CATSDRDKGTDQPQHF. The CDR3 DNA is TGTGCCACCAGTGACCGGGACAAGGGAACCGATCAGCCCCAGCATTTT.